These T cell receptor beta chains were read from a single sample in a study of blood T cell repertoires in COVID-19. Profiling relied on immunoSEQ multiplex PCR, and the TCRdb table lists in-frame clones only, not all of them. The sample comprises fewer than 250,000 clones, 86% of which are singletons, and roughly 2.4% rests with the top ten. The sequenced material came from peripheral blood. The origin of the receptors is a woman aged 45 to 65 with acute or convalescent COVID-19. Both conserved end residues are part of each CDR3. The order of the fields is CDR3 protein, CDR3 DNA, D gene, V gene, CDR3 length, clone size, J gene. D genes are given only for firm matches. Only part of the rows carry a size: once, few, many, or a class if the clone is expanded.

CASRPHRGPGGANVLTF | TGTGCCAGCAGGCCCCACAGGGGGCCGGGCGGGGCCAACGTCCTGACTTTC | TRBD1 | TRBV7-2 | 17 | - | TRBJ2-6
CASSELSGNSNQPQHF | TGTGCCAGCAGTGAATTGTCGGGGAACAGCAATCAGCCCCAGCATTTT | - | TRBV2 | 16 | - | TRBJ1-5
CASSQGGGAEQYF | TGTGCCAGCAGCCAAGGGGGGGGTGCCGAGCAGTACTTC | - | TRBV2 | 13 | - | TRBJ2-7
CASSYARGYEQYF | TGTGCCAGCAGCTACGCTAGGGGTTACGAGCAGTACTTC | - | TRBV7-8 | 13 | - | TRBJ2-7
CASSFGDLTEAFF | TGTGCCAGCAGCTTCGGGGATTTGACTGAAGCTTTCTTT | - | TRBV13 | 13 | - | TRBJ1-1
CAAGVANYGYTF | TGTGCCGCCGGTGTAGCTAACTATGGCTACACCTTC | - | TRBV6-5 | 12 | once | TRBJ1-2
CASSLTGQRQETQYF | TGTGCCAGCAGCTTAACCGGACAGCGCCAAGAGACCCAGTACTTC | - | TRBV7-2 | 15 | - | TRBJ2-5
CASSLDRGSGELFF | TGCGCCAGCAGTTTAGACAGGGGATCCGGGGAGCTGTTTTTT | TRBD1 | TRBV4-3 | 14 | - | TRBJ2-2
CAIGAGQQDYEQYF | TGTGCCATTGGGGCCGGACAGCAAGACTACGAGCAGTACTTC | - | TRBV10-3 | 14 | - | TRBJ2-7
CASSPGASDYGYTF | TGTGCCAGCTCACCAGGCGCCAGCGACTATGGCTACACCTTC | - | TRBV18 | 14 | - | TRBJ1-2
CASSLRRNYGYTF | TGTGCCAGCAGCTTAAGGCGGAACTATGGCTACACCTTC | - | TRBV11-2 | 13 | - | TRBJ1-2